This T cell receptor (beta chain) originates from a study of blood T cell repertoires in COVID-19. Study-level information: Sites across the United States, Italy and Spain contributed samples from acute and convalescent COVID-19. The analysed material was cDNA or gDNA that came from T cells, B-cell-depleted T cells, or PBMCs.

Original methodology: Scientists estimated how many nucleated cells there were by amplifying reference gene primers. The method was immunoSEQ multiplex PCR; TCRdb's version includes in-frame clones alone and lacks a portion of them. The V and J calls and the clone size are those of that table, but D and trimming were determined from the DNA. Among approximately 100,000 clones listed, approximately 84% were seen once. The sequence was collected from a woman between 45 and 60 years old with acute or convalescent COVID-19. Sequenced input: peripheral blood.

The CDR3 DNA reads as TGCAGCGTACGAACTCAGGGGGCCGGCACTGAAGCTTTCTTT. This translates into CSVRTQGAGTEAFF. V is TRBV29-1 and J is TRBJ1-1, with 8 positions matching TRBD1. V lost 6 bases, J lost 4 bases, and 10 bases stayed unmatched. CDR1 SQVTM and CDR2 ANQGSEA come from the germline V gene. The CDR3 totals 14 residues.